The 5 T cell receptor beta chains reported below all come from one sample, sequenced in a study of cytomegalovirus exposure and HLA in healthy donors. Use of 60 Vbeta and 13 Jbeta primers characterized the PCR. The table came from immunoSEQ multiplex PCR; TCRdb's copy has only in-frame clones and leaves some out. The sample shows 100,000 to 120,000 clones, 82% of them seen only once. The sample was PBMCs. The receptors were sampled from a woman aged 18-30 years in good health and CMV-seronegative.

The chain combines TRBV2 with TRBJ1-1; TRBD1 matches at 7 bases. Looked up from germline, CDR1 is SNHLY and CDR2 is FYNNEI. V shed 6 bases, J shed 11 bases, and the junction held 9 bases outside the gene matches. The CDR3 is 12 residues long. The CDR3 nucleotides are TGTGCCAGCAGGGGGGACAGAGGGGTTGCTTTCTTT. Protein product: CASRGDRGVAFF.

In its sample, this clone was seen a few times. CDR3 amino acids: CASSFGTSGTSQPQHF. In DNA form, the CDR3 reads TGTGCCAGCAGCTTTGGGACTTCGGGTACCAGCCAGCCCCAGCATTTT. The chain links TRBV5-6 to TRBJ1-5, with D maybe TRBD1 (5 bases). The CDR3 is 16 amino acids. Trimming took off 2 bases at V and 7 bases at J, with 19 bases between the two ends. The germline V gene has CDR1 SGHDT and CDR2 YYEEEE.

The chain carries TRBV30 and TRBJ1-4, with D unclear. The V end was cut by 0 bases, the J end by 8 bases, with 7 bases between. This CDR3 region has 12 residues. Germline V CDR1 and CDR2: GTSNPN, SVGIG (reference sequence). The CDR3 bases are TGTGCCTGGAGTGTGACTGGGGAAAAACTGTTTTTT. It encodes CAWSVTGEKLFF.

The chain joins TRBV9 to TRBJ2-5; D gene uncertain. The V gene's germline CDR1 is SGDLS and CDR2 YYNGEE. Trimming removed 3 bases from V and 5 bases from J, with 23 bases in between. The CDR3 sequence is 17 residues long. The CDR3 nucleotides are TGTGCCAGCAGCGAAAGAAACAACCACCTAGACCGGGAGACCCAGTACTTC. Translating it yields CASSERNNHLDRETQYF. Full variable domain (missing parts from reference TRBV9 and TRBJ2-5): DSGVTQTPKHLITATGQRVTLRCSPRSGDLSVYWYQQSLDQGLQFLIQYYNGEERAKGNILERFSAQQFPDLHSELNLSSLELGDSALYFCASSERNNHLDRETQYFGPGTRLLVL.

This clone has only a few counts. CDR3 sequence: CASSPGLSTDTQYF. For the CDR3, the DNA is TGTGCCAGCAGCCCCGGACTAAGCACAGATACGCAGTATTTT. The rearrangement uses TRBV6-4 and TRBJ2-3; the D gene is possibly TRBD2 (6 bases). The CDR3 consists of 14 residues. Trimming took 6 bases from V and 0 from J, leaving 10 bases between them. The germline V gene has CDR1 MRHNA and CDR2 SNTAGT.